A selection of T cell receptor beta chains follows, all from one sample in a study of cytomegalovirus exposure and HLA in healthy donors. Clones were sequenced by immunoSEQ multiplex PCR, and TCRdb holds only the in-frame ones, with some missing. The sample carries approximately 150,000 clones, 80% to 95% recorded once. What was sequenced was PBMCs. These receptor sequences come from a man in his late teens or twenties in good health and CMV-seronegative. Each CDR3 is given with its conserved first and last residue. D genes are given only for firm matches. Size is omitted from some rows. Given values are once, few, many or a class for expanded clones.

>12|few|TRBV5-1|TRBJ1-2|TRBD1
TGCGCCAGCAGCGGGGACAGCTATGGCTACACCTTC
CASSGDSYGYTF
>15|once|TRBV5-1|TRBJ1-1|NA
TGCGCCAGCAGCTTTGCAGGAGGGATGAACACTGAAGCTTTCTTT
CASSFAGGMNTEAFF
>18|NA|TRBV4-3|TRBJ2-1|TRBD2
TGCGCCAGCAGCCAAGTCAGCGGGAGGGCCGGGGCCTACAATGAGCAGTTCTTC
CASSQVSGRAGAYNEQFF
>14|NA|TRBV27|TRBJ1-5|NA
TGTGCCAGCAGTTTAGGACACCCCAATCAGCCCCAGCATTTT
CASSLGHPNQPQHF
>16|once|TRBV9|TRBJ2-2|TRBD2
TGTGCCAGCAGCGTAGAAGTGGGACTAAACACCGGGGAGCTGTTTTTT
CASSVEVGLNTGELFF
>14|NA|TRBV19|TRBJ1-4|NA
TGTGCCAGTAGTATATCGGTCCCTTACGAAAAACTGTTTTTT
CASSISVPYEKLFF
>15|NA|TRBV18|TRBJ2-7|NA
TGTGCCAGCTCACCAAAGGGGGTCTGGTACTACGAGCAGTACTTC
CASSPKGVWYYEQYF
>15|NA|TRBV6-5|TRBJ2-5|NA
TGTGCCAGCAGTCCATACTTCCCCGGTCAAGAGACCCAGTACTTC
CASSPYFPGQETQYF
>12|once|TRBV9|TRBJ2-7|NA
TGTGCCAGCAGCCCTACCTCCTACGAGCAGTACTTC
CASSPTSYEQYF
>18|once|TRBV7-8|TRBJ1-6|TRBD1
TGTGCCAGCAGCTTAGTTCCGGGACAGATCTCCTATAATTCACCCCTCCACTTT
CASSLVPGQISYNSPLHF
>15|NA|TRBV7-9|TRBJ2-3|TRBD1
TGTGCCAGCAGCCAGGGACAGGCTAGCACAGATACGCAGTATTTT
CASSQGQASTDTQYF
>13|NA|TRBV18|TRBJ2-1|NA
TGTGCCAGCTCACCACCACTTATCGGGGAGCAGTTCTTC
CASSPPLIGEQFF
>14|NA|TRBV2|TRBJ2-1|TRBD2
TGTGCCAGCAGTGGGACTAGCGGGTACAATGAGCAGTTCTTC
CASSGTSGYNEQFF
>13|NA|TRBV27|TRBJ1-1|NA
TGTGCCAGCAGTTTAGTCCCAGGCACTGAAGCTTTCTTT
CASSLVPGTEAFF
>15|NA|TRBV5-4|TRBJ2-1|TRBD2
TGTGCCAGCAGCCAACTAGCGGCTGCATACAATGAGCAGTTCTTC
CASSQLAAAYNEQFF
>15|NA|TRBV27|TRBJ2-3|NA
TGTGCCAGCAGGCTGGTTAGCGGCACGAGGGATACGCAGTATTTT
CASRLVSGTRDTQYF
>13|NA|TRBV29-1|TRBJ1-2|NA
TGCAGCGTCCCCAGGGGACCTAACTATGGCTACACCTTC
CSVPRGPNYGYTF
>16|once|TRBV7-9|TRBJ2-5|NA
TGTGCCAGCAGCCCTAATTACGGGAGCAGGGAAGAGACCCAGTACTTC
CASSPNYGSREETQYF
>18|NA|TRBV4-3|TRBJ2-2|TRBD2
TGCGCCAGCAGCGCAAGGGGGACTAGCGGGAGTTGGGACGGGGAGCTGTTTTTT
CASSARGTSGSWDGELFF
>12|NA|TRBV7-9|TRBJ1-1|TRBD1
TGTGCCAGCAGCTTAAGGGGACAGGAGGCTTTCTTT
CASSLRGQEAFF
>15|NA|TRBV29-1|TRBJ1-3|TRBD1
TGCAGCGTTGGAGGGACAGGGAGCTCTGGAAACACCATATATTTT
CSVGGTGSSGNTIYF
>15|once|TRBV5-1|TRBJ1-1|NA
TGCGCCAGCAGCTTGTCGGGAGACATGAACACTGAAGCTTTCTTT
CASSLSGDMNTEAFF
>14|NA|TRBV14|TRBJ1-1|TRBD1
TGTGCCAGCAGCCCGAGGACAGGGGCGGATGAAGCTTTCTTT
CASSPRTGADEAFF
>16|NA|TRBV19|TRBJ2-2|TRBD2
TGTGCCAGTAGTATCTGGCTAGCGGGGGTGGCCGGGGAGCTGTTTTTT
CASSIWLAGVAGELFF
>16|NA|TRBV15|TRBJ2-7|TRBD1
TGTGCCACCAGCAGAGATTTAACAGGGGGGAAATACGAGCAGTACTTC
CATSRDLTGGKYEQYF
>14|NA|TRBV11-3|TRBJ2-3|TRBD2
TGTGCCAGCAGAAGTGCGGGAGCTGCAGATACGCAGTATTTT
CASRSAGAADTQYF
>13|NA|TRBV6-5|TRBJ2-1|NA
TGTGCCAGCGGGAGACGGGGAAACAATGAGCAGTTCTTC
CASGRRGNNEQFF
>15|once|TRBV30|TRBJ2-5|NA
TGTGCCTCCTCCTTCGGGGGATACACACAAGAGACCCAGTACTTC
CASSFGGYTQETQYF
>15|NA|TRBV9|TRBJ1-5|TRBD1
TGTGCCAGCAGCGTGACAGGGGCCAGCAATCAGCCCCAGCATTTT
CASSVTGASNQPQHF
>15|NA|TRBV13|TRBJ1-5|NA
TGTGCCAGCAGCTTGAGTCAGGCTAGCAATCAGCCCCAGCATTTT
CASSLSQASNQPQHF
>17|NA|TRBV4-1|TRBJ2-5|TRBD1
TGCGCCAGCAGCCAAGATCGTCAAGGGGGCAGGCAAGAGACCCAGTACTTC
CASSQDRQGGRQETQYF
>15|NA|TRBV7-2|TRBJ2-7|TRBD2
TGTGCCAGCAGCTCCTGGACTAGCGGGGCCTACGAGCAGTACTTC
CASSSWTSGAYEQYF
>11|NA|TRBV27|TRBJ1-2|NA
TGTGCCAGCAGTGAGGGCCATGGCTACACCTTC
CASSEGHGYTF
>14|NA|TRBV5-5|TRBJ2-7|NA
TGTGCCAGCAGCTTGGAGTTCGACAGTTACGAGCAGTACTTC
CASSLEFDSYEQYF
>12|NA|TRBV7-6|TRBJ2-7|NA
TGTGCCAGCAGCTCGACCGACTACAAGCAGTACTTC
CASSSTDYKQYF
>14|NA|TRBV14|TRBJ2-5|TRBD2
TGTGCCAGCAGCCCGGGACTAGCTGGAGAGACCCAGTACTTC
CASSPGLAGETQYF
>15|NA|TRBV5-4|TRBJ2-5|TRBD1
TGTGCCAGCAGCTGGGGGGACAGGGGGCGTAAGACCCAGTACTTC
CASSWGDRGRKTQYF
>15|NA|TRBV6-6|TRBJ1-5|TRBD1
TGTGCCAGCAGTTGGGGGACAGGAGGGGATCAGCCCCAGCATTTT
CASSWGTGGDQPQHF
>15|NA|TRBV7-3|TRBJ2-1|NA
TGTGCCAGCAGCCTGAGCCCGTCTAGCACAAGTGAGCAGTTCTTC
CASSLSPSSTSEQFF
>14|NA|TRBV19|TRBJ1-6|TRBD1
TGTGCCAGTAGCGGGACAGGGAATAATTCACCCCTCCACTTT
CASSGTGNNSPLHF
>14|few|TRBV5-4|TRBJ2-7|TRBD2
TGTGCCAGCAACAATGGACTAGCGGGGAAGGAGCAGTACTTC
CASNNGLAGKEQYF
>15|NA|TRBV7-9|TRBJ1-4|NA
TGTGCCAGTTCCGATCGGGGGGGCACTAATGAAAAACTGTTTTTT
CASSDRGGTNEKLFF
>14|NA|TRBV4-3|TRBJ1-4|NA
TGCGCCAGCAGCCAAGGGTTTTCGGGGGAAAAACTGTTTTTT
CASSQGFSGEKLFF
>17|once|TRBV9|TRBJ1-1|TRBD1
TGTGCCAGCAGCGGACGGAACAGGGGGCAGGATGGCACTGAAGCTTTCTTT
CASSGRNRGQDGTEAFF
>16|NA|TRBV10-3|TRBJ2-2|TRBD1
TGTGCCATCAGTGACCGGGACAGACAGAACACCGGGGAGCTGTTTTTT
CAISDRDRQNTGELFF
>16|NA|TRBV10-3|TRBJ2-7|TRBD1
TGTGCCATCAGTGAGTTAAGGACAGGGGAATCCTACGAGCAGTACTTC
CAISELRTGESYEQYF
>15|once|TRBV19|TRBJ2-7|TRBD1
TGTGCCAGTAGTATAGAAGCAGGGGGCTCCTACGAGCAGTACTTC
CASSIEAGGSYEQYF
>16|NA|TRBV7-6|TRBJ1-3|TRBD1
TGTGCCAGCAGCTTAGGGTCGGGACAGACTGGAAACACCATATATTTT
CASSLGSGQTGNTIYF
>15|NA|TRBV9|TRBJ1-4|TRBD1
TGTGCCAGCAGCGCACAGGGGTCAACTAATGAAAAACTGTTTTTT
CASSAQGSTNEKLFF
>13|NA|TRBV9|TRBJ2-2|NA
TGTGCCAGCACACCGGGGAGGACCGGGGAGCTGTTTTTT
CASTPGRTGELFF
>17|NA|TRBV15|TRBJ2-7|NA
TGTGCCACCAGCAGAGATCTCCTTGGGGCCTCATGGTACGAGCAGTACTTC
CATSRDLLGASWYEQYF
>14|NA|TRBV6-1|TRBJ2-7|TRBD1
TGTGCCAGCAGTGTCCTGAGACAGGGTGAGGAGCAGTACTTC
CASSVLRQGEEQYF
>16|NA|TRBV6-5|TRBJ2-2|NA
TGTGCCAGCAGTTACCTCCTTTATGGGGCAACCGGGGAGCTGTTTTTT
CASSYLLYGATGELFF
>15|NA|TRBV7-9|TRBJ2-7|NA
TGTGCCAGCAGCAAGGGAGACACCACGGCCTACGAGCAGTACTTC
CASSKGDTTAYEQYF
>13|NA|TRBV14|TRBJ2-3|NA
TGTGCCAGCAGCCAAGCCGTCACAGATACGCAGTATTTT
CASSQAVTDTQYF
>17|once|TRBV4-1|TRBJ1-1|NA
TGCGCCAGCAGCCAAGATGGCGGGGGGATCGTGGACACTGAAGCTTTCTTT
CASSQDGGGIVDTEAFF
>17|once|TRBV5-6|TRBJ2-1|TRBD1
TGTGCCAGCAGCTCACTCACCGCCGGGACAGGTCGGTTTGAGCAGTTCTTC
CASSSLTAGTGRFEQFF